This is a list of T cell receptor beta chains from one sample in a study of neurological immune-mediated disorders. MiXCR was run by TCRdb on the 5' RACE reads, yielding one entry per CDR3 protein. The sample holds roughly 32,000 distinct CDR3 sequences, 3.5% to 4% seen once. Sequencing input: PBMCs. These receptors came from a man under 40 with multiple sclerosis. Each CDR3 is given with its conserved first and last residue. Each record gives: V gene, J gene, D gene, clone size, CDR3 DNA, CDR3 protein. The D gene is left open where the match is weak. The size entry is marked missing in some rows and otherwise reads once, few, many or a size class.

TRBV15,TRBJ1-5,TRBD1,medium-sized,TGTGCCACCGGGGGGACAGGGTCGGGTCAGCCCCAGCATTTT,CATGGTGSGQPQHF
TRBV10-3,TRBJ1-5,-,many,TGTGCCATCAGTGAGTCGCTTACAGCAAATCAGCCCCAGCATTTT,CAISESLTANQPQHF
TRBV5-1,TRBJ1-1,TRBD1,many,TGCGCCAGCAACCCGGGACAGAGTGAAGCTTTCTTT,CASNPGQSEAFF
TRBV7-2,TRBJ2-3,TRBD1,many,TGTGCCAGCAGCTTCGGGACAGGGGTTCGAGGGGATACGCAGTATTTT,CASSFGTGVRGDTQYF
TRBV5-1,TRBJ2-2,-,many,TGCGCCAGCAGCTTGGCCGGGGCCACCGGGGAGCTGTTTTTT,CASSLAGATGELFF
TRBV10-3,TRBJ1-2,-,many,TGTGCCATCAGTGGGTCGGACTATGGCTACACCTTC,CAISGSDYGYTF
TRBV12-3/TRBV12-4,TRBJ1-6,TRBD1,-,TGTGCCAGCAGCCAGACAGGGGGAACGAATTCACCCCTCAACTTT,CASSQTGGTNSPLNF
TRBV28,TRBJ1-1,-,few,TGTGCCAGCAGCCAGACACTAGGTGGAGCTTTCTTT,CASSQTLGGAFF
TRBV12-3/TRBV12-4,TRBJ1-2,-,-,TGTGTCAGGGCAGCCTGCCCTAACTATGGCTACACCTTC,CVRAACPNYGYTF
TRBV9,TRBJ2-1,TRBD2,-,TGTGCCAGCAGCGTAGTGCGGGGGGGCTCCTACAATGAGCAGTTCTTC,CASSVVRGGSYNEQFF
TRBV12-3/TRBV12-4,TRBJ2-7,-,many,TGTGCCAGCAGTTATGCGGGCCCCGGCTACGAGCAGTACTTC,CASSYAGPGYEQYF
TRBV4-1,TRBJ2-7,-,many,TGCGCCAGCAGCCAGGGCGGGGACAACTCCTACGAGCAGTACTTC,CASSQGGDNSYEQYF
TRBV7-2,TRBJ2-3,TRBD1,many,TGTGCCAGCAGCTTAGACAGGGGGGAGGCAGATACGCAGTATTTT,CASSLDRGEADTQYF
TRBV12-3/TRBV12-4,TRBJ1-3,TRBD1,many,TGTGCCAGCAGTGGTGACAGGGCGGGTGGAAACACCATATATTTT,CASSGDRAGGNTIYF
TRBV7-9,TRBJ2-7,TRBD1,many,TGTGCCAGCAGCTCGGGACAGGGGGCAATCTACGAGCAGTACTTC,CASSSGQGAIYEQYF
TRBV4-1,TRBJ1-1,-,many,TGCGCCAGCAGCCAACCAACCGAGGGGCGGGAAGCTTTCTTT,CASSQPTEGREAFF
TRBV6-6,TRBJ1-6,TRBD1,many,TGTGCCAGCAACGCCGGGACAGGGCATTCACCCCTCCACTTT,CASNAGTGHSPLHF
TRBV20-1,TRBJ2-1,TRBD2,many,TGCAGTGCCGATCGGACTAGCGGGGCCAATGAGCAGTTCTTC,CSADRTSGANEQFF
TRBV29-1,TRBJ2-1,-,-,TGCAGCGCAAACGACTGGGGGGCTTCCTACAATGAGCAGTTCTTC,CSANDWGASYNEQFF
TRBV4-3,TRBJ1-2,TRBD1,few,TGCGCCAGCAGCCAAGCAGCAGGGGGCAACTATGGCTACACCTTC,CASSQAAGGNYGYTF
TRBV11-3,TRBJ1-3,-,many,TGTGCCAGCAGCCGTGGGGACGGGGGAGCTGGAAACACCATATATTTT,CASSRGDGGAGNTIYF
TRBV15,TRBJ2-5,-,-,TGTGCCACCAGGCTTCCTGGGTTGGAGACCCAGTACTTC,CATRLPGLETQYF
TRBV5-1,TRBJ1-2,TRBD1,many,TGCGCCAGCAGCTTGTCAGGGACAGGGGTTTTCTATGGCTACACCTTC,CASSLSGTGVFYGYTF
TRBV4-3,TRBJ1-5,-,few,TGCGCCAGCAGCCAAGTTCGCACAGGGAATCAGCCCCAGCATTTT,CASSQVRTGNQPQHF
TRBV12-3/TRBV12-4,TRBJ1-1,-,many,TGTGCCACCGGCCGGGAGGTGAACACTGAAGCTTTCTTT,CATGREVNTEAFF
TRBV7-7,TRBJ2-2,-,many,TGTGCTAGCAGCCTCGGACGAGGCGGGGAGCTGTTTTTT,CASSLGRGGELFF
TRBV29-1,TRBJ1-1,-,many,TGCAGCGCCCGGGGGGTGAACACTGAAGCTTTCTTT,CSARGVNTEAFF
TRBV7-2,TRBJ2-1,-,many,TGTGCCAGCAGCCTTCCTTTAGACAGGACCACCTACAATGAGCAGTTCTTC,CASSLPLDRTTYNEQFF
TRBV20-1,TRBJ2-1,TRBD2,-,TGCAGTGCCCCGGGACTAGCGGTATTTAGTGAGCAGTTCTTC,CSAPGLAVFSEQFF
TRBV20-1,TRBJ2-7,-,many,TGCAGTGCTAAGGCAGGGCAGTACGAGCAGTACTTC,CSAKAGQYEQYF
TRBV7-9,TRBJ1-2,-,many,TGTGCCAGCAGCTTAATGGAGGACTATGGCTACACCTTC,CASSLMEDYGYTF
TRBV19,TRBJ2-1,-,-,TGTGCCAGTAGTATTTCGGCGCTAGCGAGTCACAATGAGCAGTTCTTC,CASSISALASHNEQFF
TRBV6-2/TRBV6-3,TRBJ1-2,-,many,TGTGCCAGCAGAGACAGCGGCCTTGGCTATGGCTACACCTTC,CASRDSGLGYGYTF
TRBV7-8,TRBJ2-1,TRBD2,many,TGTGCCAGCAGCTTAGGAACGGGGGGGAGGATCGAGCAGTTCTTC,CASSLGTGGRIEQFF
TRBV6-5,TRBJ1-1,-,many,TGTGCCAGCAGTTACTCGACAGCTATGAACACTGAAGCTTTCTTT,CASSYSTAMNTEAFF
TRBV10-3,TRBJ2-1,TRBD2,many,TGTGCCATCAGTGAGGGACTAGCGGGGGAGGAGCAGTTCTTC,CAISEGLAGEEQFF
TRBV3-1,TRBJ2-7,-,many,TGTGCCAGCAGCAATTCAGGGCGGGGAGAGCAGTACTTC,CASSNSGRGEQYF
TRBV7-2,TRBJ2-3,TRBD1,many,TGTGCCAGCAGCTTCGGACAGGGATGGCCGCCAGATACGCAGTATTTT,CASSFGQGWPPDTQYF
TRBV12-3/TRBV12-4,TRBJ1-6,-,medium-sized,TGTGCCAGCAGTTTAGCTAATTCACCCCTCAACTTT,CASSLANSPLNF
TRBV15,TRBJ1-1,-,many,TGTGCCACCAGCAGAGCTGGGATGGGCACTGAAGCTTTCTTT,CATSRAGMGTEAFF
TRBV12-3/TRBV12-4,TRBJ1-5,-,many,TGTGCCAGCAGTTTAACAGGACAGAACAATCAGCCCCAGCATTTT,CASSLTGQNNQPQHF
TRBV7-2,TRBJ1-4,-,many,TGTGCCAGCAGCTTAAAATTTCCGGGGCTAGCAACTAATGAAAAACTGTTTTTT,CASSLKFPGLATNEKLFF
TRBV6-1,TRBJ2-3,TRBD2,few,TGTGCCAGCAGTTCCACGGGACTAGTGCTAGATACGCAGTATTTT,CASSSTGLVLDTQYF